This is a list of T cell receptor beta chains from one sample in a study of T-cell reconstitution after alpha-beta-depleted transplantation in children. TCRdb redid the calling of the PCR reads with MiXCR, one entry per CDR3 protein. The sample comprises 600,000 to 800,000 distinct CDR3 sequences, 10% to 15% of which are singletons, and approximately 0.8% rests with the top ten. The input for sequencing was PBMCs, taken before TCRalphabeta/CD19-depleted stem cell transplant. Source of these receptors: a girl aged 2-10 years with congenital amegakaryocytic thrombocytopenia, due to receive a stem cell transplant. The CDR3 runs from the conserved cysteine through the conserved F or W. A D gene is named only where the DNA matches it firmly. Clone size is given for some rows only: seen once, a few or many times, or a class if the clone is expanded.

j_call: TRBJ2-7; v_call: TRBV19; clone_size: few; d_call: -; cdr3_aa: CASSGTLPTREQYF; cdr3_nt: TGTGCCAGTAGTGGGACTCTCCCTACACGGGAGCAGTACTTC
j_call: TRBJ1-2; v_call: TRBV5-1; clone_size: many; d_call: -; cdr3_aa: CASSLSETGNYGYTF; cdr3_nt: TGCGCCAGCAGCCTATCAGAGACAGGAAACTATGGCTACACCTTC
j_call: TRBJ2-1; v_call: TRBV12-3/TRBV12-4; clone_size: many; d_call: -; cdr3_aa: CASSPQGNEQFF; cdr3_nt: TGCGCCAGCAGCCCGCAGGGCAATGAGCAGTTCTTC
j_call: TRBJ2-7; v_call: TRBV5-1; clone_size: few; d_call: -; cdr3_aa: CASEPGISNSYEQYF; cdr3_nt: TGCGCCAGCGAACCGGGGATCTCCAATTCCTACGAGCAGTACTTC
j_call: TRBJ2-7; v_call: TRBV7-2; clone_size: once; d_call: -; cdr3_aa: CASSLIWGLEQYF; cdr3_nt: TGTGCCAGCAGCCTCATCTGGGGGCTCGAGCAGTACTTC
j_call: TRBJ1-1; v_call: TRBV12-3/TRBV12-4; clone_size: many; d_call: -; cdr3_aa: CASSLQRENTEAFF; cdr3_nt: TGTGCCAGCAGTTTACAAAGAGAGAACACTGAAGCTTTCTTT
j_call: TRBJ2-1; v_call: TRBV19; clone_size: -; d_call: TRBD2; cdr3_aa: CASTGWEGYNEQFF; cdr3_nt: TGTGCCAGTACGGGGTGGGAGGGGTACAATGAGCAGTTCTTC
j_call: TRBJ2-3; v_call: TRBV5-1; clone_size: many; d_call: -; cdr3_aa: CASSLTEPSTDTQYF; cdr3_nt: TGCGCCAGCAGCTTGACGGAACCTAGCACAGATACGCAGTATTTT
j_call: TRBJ2-1; v_call: TRBV7-2; clone_size: few; d_call: TRBD2; cdr3_aa: CASSLRLAGGPHEQFF; cdr3_nt: TGTGCCAGCAGCCTCCGACTAGCGGGAGGGCCGCATGAGCAGTTCTTC
j_call: TRBJ1-1; v_call: TRBV29-1; clone_size: many; d_call: TRBD1; cdr3_aa: CSVLDRANTEAFF; cdr3_nt: TGCAGCGTACTTGACAGGGCGAACACTGAAGCTTTCTTT
j_call: TRBJ2-5; v_call: TRBV12-3/TRBV12-4; clone_size: -; d_call: TRBD2; cdr3_aa: CASRDSSGEQETQYF; cdr3_nt: TGTGCCAGCAGGGACTCTAGCGGGGAGCAAGAGACCCAGTACTTC
j_call: TRBJ2-1; v_call: TRBV5-1; clone_size: many; d_call: -; cdr3_aa: CASSPTAGDSYNEQFF; cdr3_nt: TGCGCCAGCAGCCCTACTGCGGGCGACTCCTACAATGAGCAGTTCTTC
j_call: TRBJ2-1; v_call: TRBV4-1; clone_size: few; d_call: -; cdr3_aa: CASSQRIRGGNEQFF; cdr3_nt: TGCGCCAGCAGCCAAAGAATCAGGGGTGGCAATGAGCAGTTCTTC
j_call: TRBJ2-1; v_call: TRBV6-2/TRBV6-3; clone_size: many; d_call: TRBD2; cdr3_aa: CASSYLGLASYNEQFF; cdr3_nt: TGTGCCAGCAGTTACCTGGGACTAGCGAGCTACAATGAGCAGTTCTTC
j_call: TRBJ2-1; v_call: TRBV9; clone_size: many; d_call: -; cdr3_aa: CASSVAGRLEQFF; cdr3_nt: TGTGCCAGCAGCGTAGCTGGGAGACTGGAGCAGTTCTTC
j_call: TRBJ1-5; v_call: TRBV20-1; clone_size: -; d_call: -; cdr3_aa: CSARTVGNLPQHF; cdr3_nt: TGCAGTGCACGGACCGTGGGCAATCTGCCCCAGCATTTT
j_call: TRBJ2-3; v_call: TRBV29-1; clone_size: -; d_call: -; cdr3_aa: CSVAGRGSTDTQYF; cdr3_nt: TGCAGCGTCGCCGGGCGGGGCAGCACAGATACGCAGTATTTT
j_call: TRBJ1-5; v_call: TRBV5-5; clone_size: -; d_call: -; cdr3_aa: CASSLAGDGNQPQHF; cdr3_nt: TGTGCCAGCAGCTTGGCCGGGGATGGCAATCAGCCCCAGCATTTT
j_call: TRBJ2-3; v_call: TRBV4-1; clone_size: -; d_call: TRBD2; cdr3_aa: CASSQDLGIAGGPSTDTQYF; cdr3_nt: TGCGCCAGCAGCCAAGATCTCGGGATAGCGGGAGGGCCAAGCACAGATACGCAGTATTTT
j_call: TRBJ2-7; v_call: TRBV20-1; clone_size: -; d_call: TRBD2; cdr3_aa: CSARGLAGFPYEQYF; cdr3_nt: TGCAGTGCCAGGGGACTAGCGGGATTTCCCTACGAGCAGTACTTC
j_call: TRBJ1-5; v_call: TRBV24-1; clone_size: many; d_call: -; cdr3_aa: CATSRGPQRPQHF; cdr3_nt: TGTGCCACCAGTAGGGGCCCCCAACGGCCCCAGCATTTT
j_call: TRBJ2-1; v_call: TRBV7-8; clone_size: few; d_call: -; cdr3_aa: CASSSSRSKQRREQFF; cdr3_nt: TGTGCCAGCAGCTCCAGTAGGTCCAAGCAAAGACGGGAGCAGTTCTTC